These T cell receptor beta chains were read from a single sample in a study of T cell repertoires in cytomegalovirus infection. TCRdb passed the reads through MiXCR, listing each CDR3 protein once. The sample lists around 120,000 distinct CDR3 sequences, 35% to 50% seen once, with about three quarters in the top ten. What these receptors recognize is not known. The sample in question was CD8+ T cells from cultured PBMCs, obtained from culture after CMV antigen stimulation. These receptors originate from a human donor in good health (CMV status not recorded). Some clones in this sample may be carry-over from other donors' samples. Each CDR3 is given with its conserved first and last residue. The order of the fields is clone size, D gene, J gene, V gene, CDR3 protein, CDR3 DNA. D genes are given only for firm matches. Part of the rows lack a size; the others show once, few, many or a class for expanded clones.

many,TRBD1,TRBJ2-5,TRBV7-7,CASSLQGGDREETQYF,TGTGCCAGCAGCTTACAAGGCGGGGACAGGGAAGAGACCCAGTACTTC
NA,NA,TRBJ2-2,TRBV5-6,CASSLGNPGELFF,TGTGCCAGCAGCTTAGGAAACCCCGGGGAGCTGTTTTTT
NA,TRBD1,TRBJ1-1,TRBV5-1,CASSLATGDTEAFF,TGCGCCAGCAGCTTGGCGACAGGGGACACTGAAGCTTTCTTT
few,NA,TRBJ1-1,TRBV10-2,CASSEGGVNTEAFF,TGCGCCAGCAGTGAGGGGGGAGTGAACACTGAAGCTTTCTTT
NA,TRBD1,TRBJ2-1,TRBV11-3,CASSQGTANEQFF,TGTGCCAGCAGCCAGGGGACAGCGAATGAGCAGTTCTTC
few,TRBD1,TRBJ2-6,TRBV10-3,CAISEGQGTAGANVLTF,TGTGCCATCAGTGAGGGACAGGGAACGGCTGGGGCCAACGTCCTGACTTTC
few,TRBD1,TRBJ1-2,TRBV5-6,CASSPRGTGIYGYTF,TGTGCCAGCAGCCCCCGAGGGACAGGGATCTATGGCTACACCTTC
NA,NA,TRBJ2-3,TRBV4-1,CASSPLPSMRDVLADTQYF,TGCGCCAGCAGCCCCCTACCTTCCATGAGGGATGTCTTGGCAGATACGCAGTATTTT
NA,NA,TRBJ1-5,TRBV4-1,CASSQEIPLVGSNQPQHF,TGCGCCAGCAGCCAAGAAATCCCTCTGGTTGGGAGCAATCAGCCCCAGCATTTT
NA,TRBD1,TRBJ2-1,TRBV7-4,CASSSVTGTGGRNEQFF,TGTGCCAGCAGCTCCGTTACCGGGACAGGGGGCCGCAATGAGCAGTTCTTC
NA,NA,TRBJ1-5,TRBV4-2,CASSLGRNQPQHF,TGTGCCAGCAGCCTGGGACGGAATCAGCCCCAGCATTTT
NA,NA,TRBJ2-1,TRBV7-4,CASSPILDEQFF,TGTGCCAGCAGCCCCATCCTTGATGAGCAGTTCTTC
once,NA,TRBJ1-1,TRBV5-6,CASSVMNTEAFF,TGTGCCAGCAGCGTAATGAACACTGAAGCTTTCTTT
NA,TRBD1,TRBJ2-7,TRBV3-1,CASSQVTGAEQYF,TGTGCCAGCAGCCAAGTTACAGGGGCCGAGCAGTACTTC
NA,NA,TRBJ2-1,TRBV6-2/TRBV6-3,CASSYETDYYNEQFF,TGTGCCAGCAGTTACGAGACAGATTACTACAATGAGCAGTTCTTC
few,NA,TRBJ1-1,TRBV14,CASSQGAGLATEAFF,TGTGCCAGCAGCCAAGGGGCAGGGCTGGCGACTGAAGCTTTCTTT
NA,NA,TRBJ1-6,TRBV28,CASSSPGSIDSPLHF,TGTGCCAGCAGTTCGCCCGGGTCTATAGACTCACCCCTCCACTTT
few,NA,TRBJ2-2,TRBV4-2,CASSQIPGELFF,TGTGCCAGCAGCCAAATTCCTGGGGAGCTGTTTTTT
NA,NA,TRBJ1-2,TRBV30,CAWSVGQLLVAGYTF,TGTGCCTGGAGTGTAGGCCAGCTTCTAGTGGCTGGCTACACCTTC
NA,NA,TRBJ2-7,TRBV27,CASSISAGQLFF,TGTGCCAGCAGTATCAGCGCAGGCCAGTTATTCTTC
few,NA,TRBJ1-2,TRBV2,CASSVNAAGYSYYGYTF,TGTGCCAGCAGTGTAAACGCCGCAGGGTACTCCTACTATGGCTACACCTTC